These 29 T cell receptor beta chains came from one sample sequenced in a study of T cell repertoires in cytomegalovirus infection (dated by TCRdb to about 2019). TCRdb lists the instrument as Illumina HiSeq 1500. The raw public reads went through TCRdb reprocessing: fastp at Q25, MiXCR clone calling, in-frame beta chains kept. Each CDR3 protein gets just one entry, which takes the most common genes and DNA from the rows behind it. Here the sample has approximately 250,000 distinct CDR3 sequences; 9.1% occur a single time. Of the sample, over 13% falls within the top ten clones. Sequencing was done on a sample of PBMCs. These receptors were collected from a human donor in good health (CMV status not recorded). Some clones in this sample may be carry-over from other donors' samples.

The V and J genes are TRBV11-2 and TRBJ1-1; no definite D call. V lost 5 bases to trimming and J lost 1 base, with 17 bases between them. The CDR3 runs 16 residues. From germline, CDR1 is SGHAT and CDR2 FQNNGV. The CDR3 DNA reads TGTGCCAGCAGCCAATTGGGGAGGGAGCCGAACACTGAAGCTTTCTTT. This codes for CASSQLGREPNTEAFF. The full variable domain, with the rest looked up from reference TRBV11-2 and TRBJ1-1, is EAGVAQSPRYKIIEKRQSVAFWCNPISGHATLYWYQQILGQGPKLLIQFQNNGVVDDSQLPKDRFSAERLKGVDSTLKIQPAKLEDSAVYLCASSQLGREPNTEAFFGQGTRLTVV.

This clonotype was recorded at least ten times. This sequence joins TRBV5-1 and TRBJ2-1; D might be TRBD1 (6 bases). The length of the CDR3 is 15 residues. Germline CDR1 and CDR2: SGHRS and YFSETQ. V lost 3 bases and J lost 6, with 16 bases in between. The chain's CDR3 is CASSSWGLAGNEQFF. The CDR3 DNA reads TGCGCCAGCAGCTCCTGGGGGCTAGCAGGCAATGAGCAGTTCTTC. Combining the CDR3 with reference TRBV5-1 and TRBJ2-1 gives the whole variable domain KAGVTQTPRYLIKTRGQQVTLSCSPISGHRSVSWYQQTPGQGLQFLFEYFSETQRNKGNFPGRFSGRQFSNSRSEMNVSTLELGDSALYLCASSSWGLAGNEQFFGPGTRLTVL.

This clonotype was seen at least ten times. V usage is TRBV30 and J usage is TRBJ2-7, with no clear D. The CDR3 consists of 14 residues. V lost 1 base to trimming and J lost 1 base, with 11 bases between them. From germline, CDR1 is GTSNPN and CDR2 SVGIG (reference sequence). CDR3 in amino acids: CAWSAGQLSYEQYF. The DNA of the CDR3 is TGTGCCTGGAGTGCCGGGCAGCTTTCCTACGAGCAGTACTTC.

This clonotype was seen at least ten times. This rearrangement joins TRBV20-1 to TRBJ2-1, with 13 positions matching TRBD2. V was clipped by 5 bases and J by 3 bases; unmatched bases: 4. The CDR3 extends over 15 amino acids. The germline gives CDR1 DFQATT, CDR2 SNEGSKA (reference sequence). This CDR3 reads CSARTSGGHYNEQFF. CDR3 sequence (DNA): TGCAGTGCTCGGACTAGCGGGGGACACTACAATGAGCAGTTCTTC.

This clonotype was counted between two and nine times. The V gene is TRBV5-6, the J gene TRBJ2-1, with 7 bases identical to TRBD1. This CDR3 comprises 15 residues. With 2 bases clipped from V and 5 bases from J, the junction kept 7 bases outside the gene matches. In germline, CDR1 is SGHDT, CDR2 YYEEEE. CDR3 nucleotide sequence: TGTGCCAGCAGCTTTCCGACAGGGTTCGACAATGAGCAGTTCTTC. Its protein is CASSFPTGFDNEQFF.

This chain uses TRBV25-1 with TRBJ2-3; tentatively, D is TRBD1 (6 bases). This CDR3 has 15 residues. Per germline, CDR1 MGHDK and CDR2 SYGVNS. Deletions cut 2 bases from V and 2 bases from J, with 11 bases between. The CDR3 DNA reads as TGTGCCAGCAGTGAAGGACAGACAACCACAGATACGCAGTATTTT. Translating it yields CASSEGQTTTDTQYF.

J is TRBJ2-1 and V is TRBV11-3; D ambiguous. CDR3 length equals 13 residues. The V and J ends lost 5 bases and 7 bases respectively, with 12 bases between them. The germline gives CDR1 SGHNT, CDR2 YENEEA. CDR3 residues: CASSPMAGNEQFF. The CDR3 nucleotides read TGTGCCAGCAGCCCGATGGCTGGGAATGAGCAGTTCTTC.

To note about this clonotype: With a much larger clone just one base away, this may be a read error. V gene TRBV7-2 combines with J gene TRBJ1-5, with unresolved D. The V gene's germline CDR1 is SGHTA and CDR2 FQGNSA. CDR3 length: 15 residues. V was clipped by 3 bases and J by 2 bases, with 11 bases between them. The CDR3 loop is CASSLTTRRNQPQHF. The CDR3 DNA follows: TGTGCCAGCAGCTTGACGACGCGGCGCAATCAGCCCCAGCATTTT.

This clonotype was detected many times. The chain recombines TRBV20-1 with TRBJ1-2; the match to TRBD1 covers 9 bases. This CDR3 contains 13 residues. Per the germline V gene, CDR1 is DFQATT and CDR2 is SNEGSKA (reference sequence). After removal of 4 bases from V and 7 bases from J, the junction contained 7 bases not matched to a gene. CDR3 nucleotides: TGCAGTGCTATCCGGGACAGGGTGTTTGGCTACACCTTC. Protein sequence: CSAIRDRVFGYTF.

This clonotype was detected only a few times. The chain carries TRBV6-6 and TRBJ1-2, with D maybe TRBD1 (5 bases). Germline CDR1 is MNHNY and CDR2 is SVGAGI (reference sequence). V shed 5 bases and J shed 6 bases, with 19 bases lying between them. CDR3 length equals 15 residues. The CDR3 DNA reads TGTGCCAGCAGTGACCGAGACCGCCCGGGGCATGGCTACACCTTC. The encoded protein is CASSDRDRPGHGYTF.

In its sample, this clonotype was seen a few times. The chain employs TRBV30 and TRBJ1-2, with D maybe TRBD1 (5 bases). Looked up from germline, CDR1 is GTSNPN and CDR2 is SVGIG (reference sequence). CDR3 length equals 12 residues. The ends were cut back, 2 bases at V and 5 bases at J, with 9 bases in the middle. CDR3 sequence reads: CAWSLGGYGYTF. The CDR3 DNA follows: TGTGCCTGGAGTTTGGGGGGTTATGGCTACACCTTC.

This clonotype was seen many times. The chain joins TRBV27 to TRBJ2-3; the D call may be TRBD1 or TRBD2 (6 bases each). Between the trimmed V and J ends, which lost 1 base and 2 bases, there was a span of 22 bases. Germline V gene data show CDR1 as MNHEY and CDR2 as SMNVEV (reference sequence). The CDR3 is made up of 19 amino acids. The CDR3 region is CASSLWARGRGANTDTQYF. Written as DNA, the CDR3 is TGTGCCAGCAGTTTATGGGCCCGGGGGCGAGGGGCTAACACAGATACGCAGTATTTT.

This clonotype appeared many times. The CDR3, as DNA: TGTGCCAGCAGTTACTCCCCGATCAGCACTAACTATGGCTACACCTTC. Translating it yields CASSYSPISTNYGYTF. This chain connects TRBV6-2 or TRBV6-3 to TRBJ1-2; no firm D call. V lost 0 bases and J 0 bases, leaving 11 bases between the germline ends. Germline assignment: CDR1 MNHEY and CDR2 SVGEGT. This CDR3 contains 16 residues.

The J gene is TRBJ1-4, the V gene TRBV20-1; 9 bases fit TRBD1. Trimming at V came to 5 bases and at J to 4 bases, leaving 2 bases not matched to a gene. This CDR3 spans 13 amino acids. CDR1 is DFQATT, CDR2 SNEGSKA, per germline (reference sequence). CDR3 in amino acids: CSAGQGINEKLFF. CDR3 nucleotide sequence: TGCAGTGCTGGACAGGGGATTAATGAAAAACTGTTTTTT.

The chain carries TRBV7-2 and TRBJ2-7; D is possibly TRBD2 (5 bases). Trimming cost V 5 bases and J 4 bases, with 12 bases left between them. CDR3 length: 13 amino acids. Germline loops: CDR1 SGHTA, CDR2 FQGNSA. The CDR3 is CASSVSRDYEQYF. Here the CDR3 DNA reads TGTGCCAGCAGCGTATCCCGGGATTACGAGCAGTACTTC.

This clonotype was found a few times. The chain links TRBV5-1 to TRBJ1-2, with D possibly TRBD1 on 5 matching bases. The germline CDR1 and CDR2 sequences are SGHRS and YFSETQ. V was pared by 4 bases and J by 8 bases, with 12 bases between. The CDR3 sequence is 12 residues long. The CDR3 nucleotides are TGCGCCAGCAGCCCCCAGGGTGACGGCTACACCTTC. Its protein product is CASSPQGDGYTF.

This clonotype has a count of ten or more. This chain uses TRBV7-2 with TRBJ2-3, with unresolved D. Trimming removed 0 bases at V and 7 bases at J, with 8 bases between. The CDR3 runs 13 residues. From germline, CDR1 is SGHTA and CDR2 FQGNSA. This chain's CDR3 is CASSLAKTYTQYF. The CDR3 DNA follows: TGTGCCAGCAGCTTAGCGAAGACATATACGCAGTATTTT.

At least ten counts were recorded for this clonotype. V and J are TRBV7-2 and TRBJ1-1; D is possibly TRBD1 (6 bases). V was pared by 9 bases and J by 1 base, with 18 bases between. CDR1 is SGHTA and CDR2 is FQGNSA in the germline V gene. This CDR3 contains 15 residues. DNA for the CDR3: TGTGCCAGTCTCTACCGACAGGCGCCGAACACTGAAGCTTTCTTT. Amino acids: CASLYRQAPNTEAFF.

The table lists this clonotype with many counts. The CDR3 nucleotides are TGTGCCAGCAGCCCCGGGACTGGTGGAAACACCATATATTTT. It translates to CASSPGTGGNTIYF. This sequence joins TRBV7-2 and TRBJ1-3, with a possible D match to TRBD1 (5 bases). The CDR3 is 14 residues long. Trimming cost V 5 bases and J 3 bases, with 11 bases left between them. CDR1 and CDR2 (germline): SGHTA, FQGNSA.

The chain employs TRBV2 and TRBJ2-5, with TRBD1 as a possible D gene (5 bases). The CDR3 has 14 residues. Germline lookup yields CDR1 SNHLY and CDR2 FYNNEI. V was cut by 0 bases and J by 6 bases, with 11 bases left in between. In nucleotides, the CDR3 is TGTGCCAGCAGTGAAGCAAAACAGGAGAAGACCCAGTACTTC. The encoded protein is CASSEAKQEKTQYF.

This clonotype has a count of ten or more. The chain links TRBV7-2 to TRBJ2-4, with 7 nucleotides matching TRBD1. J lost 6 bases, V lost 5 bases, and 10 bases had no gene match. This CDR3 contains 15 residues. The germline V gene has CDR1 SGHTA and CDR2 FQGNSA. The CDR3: CASSTPGQFANIQYF. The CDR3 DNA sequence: TGTGCCAGCAGCACCCCGGGACAGTTCGCAAACATTCAGTACTTC. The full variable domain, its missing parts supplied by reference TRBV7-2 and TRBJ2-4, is GAGVSQSPSNKVTEKGKDVELRCDPISGHTALYWYRQSLGQGLEFLIYFQGNSAPDKSGLPSDRFSAERTGGSVSTLTIQRTQQEDSAVYLCASSTPGQFANIQYFGAGTRLSVL.

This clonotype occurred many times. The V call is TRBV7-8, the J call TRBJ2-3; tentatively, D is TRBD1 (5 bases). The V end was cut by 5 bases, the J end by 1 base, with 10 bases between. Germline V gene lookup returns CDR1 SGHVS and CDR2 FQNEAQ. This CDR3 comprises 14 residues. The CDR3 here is CASSPRGGTDTQYF. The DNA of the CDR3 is TGTGCCAGCAGCCCTAGGGGCGGCACAGATACGCAGTATTTT.

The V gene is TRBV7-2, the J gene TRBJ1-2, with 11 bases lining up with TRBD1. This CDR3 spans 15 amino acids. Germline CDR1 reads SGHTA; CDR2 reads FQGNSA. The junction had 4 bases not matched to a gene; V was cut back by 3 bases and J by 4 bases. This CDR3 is CASSFGTGGFYGYTF. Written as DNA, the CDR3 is TGTGCCAGCAGCTTCGGGACAGGGGGTTTCTATGGCTACACCTTC.

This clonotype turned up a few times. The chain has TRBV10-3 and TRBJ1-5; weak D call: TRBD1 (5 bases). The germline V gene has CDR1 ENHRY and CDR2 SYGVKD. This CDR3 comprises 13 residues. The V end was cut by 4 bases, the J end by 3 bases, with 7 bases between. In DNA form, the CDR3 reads TGTGCCATCAGTGGGGACCCCAATCAGCCCCAGCATTTT. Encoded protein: CAISGDPNQPQHF.

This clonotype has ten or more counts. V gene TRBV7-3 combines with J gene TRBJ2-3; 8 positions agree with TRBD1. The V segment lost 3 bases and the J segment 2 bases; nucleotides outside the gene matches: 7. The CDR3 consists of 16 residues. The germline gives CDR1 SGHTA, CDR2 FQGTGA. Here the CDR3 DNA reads TGTGCCAGCAGCTTCTTTGGACAGGGATCCACAGATACGCAGTATTTT. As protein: CASSFFGQGSTDTQYF. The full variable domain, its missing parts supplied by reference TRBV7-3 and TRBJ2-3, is GAGVSQTPSNKVTEKGKYVELRCDPISGHTALYWYRQSLGQGPEFLIYFQGTGAADDSGLPNDRFFAVRPEGSVSTLKIQRTERGDSAVYLCASSFFGQGSTDTQYFGPGTRLTVL.

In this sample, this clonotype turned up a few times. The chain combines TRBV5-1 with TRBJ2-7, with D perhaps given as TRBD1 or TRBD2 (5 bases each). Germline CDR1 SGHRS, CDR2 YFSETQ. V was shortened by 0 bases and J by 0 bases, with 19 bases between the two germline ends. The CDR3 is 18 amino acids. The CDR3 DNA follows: TGCGCCAGCAGCTTGGCCGTCTCCGGGACCGACTTCTCCTACGAGCAGTACTTC. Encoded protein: CASSLAVSGTDFSYEQYF.

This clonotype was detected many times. CDR3 coding DNA: TGTGCCAGCAGCCGCACACGGAATTCTGGCTACACCTTC. Protein sequence: CASSRTRNSGYTF. The rearrangement links TRBV7-2 to TRBJ1-2; D is ambiguous. The CDR3 is made up of 13 amino acids. V shed 5 bases and J shed 7 bases, with 14 bases lying between them. Germline CDR1 reads SGHTA; CDR2 reads FQGNSA.

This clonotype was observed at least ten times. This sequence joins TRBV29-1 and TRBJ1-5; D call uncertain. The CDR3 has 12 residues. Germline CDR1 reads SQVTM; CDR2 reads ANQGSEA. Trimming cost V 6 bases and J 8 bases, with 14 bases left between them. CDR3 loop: CSVRNGQEPQHF. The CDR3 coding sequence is TGCAGCGTCCGGAACGGGCAGGAGCCCCAGCATTTT. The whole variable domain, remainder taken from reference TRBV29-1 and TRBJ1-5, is SAVISQKPSRDICQRGTSLTIQCQVDSQVTMMFWYRQQPGQSLTLIATANQGSEATYESGFVIDKFPISRPNLTFSTLTVSNMSPEDSSIYLCSVRNGQEPQHFGDGTRLSIL.

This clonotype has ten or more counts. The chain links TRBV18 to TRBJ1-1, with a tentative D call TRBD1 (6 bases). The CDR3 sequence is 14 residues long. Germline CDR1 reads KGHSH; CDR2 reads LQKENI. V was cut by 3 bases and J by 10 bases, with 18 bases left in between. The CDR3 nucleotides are TGTGCCAGCTCACCCCAAGGGGGTGCCGGGGGAGCTTTCTTT. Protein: CASSPQGGAGGAFF.